This T cell receptor (beta chain) was captured by sequencing in a study of shared clonotypes between healthy human individuals. This clone was observed a single time. TCRdb keeps only in-frame clones here, not all; method: immunoSEQ multiplex PCR. In the table there are a few million clones, 90% to 96% of which are singletons. The source of this sequence is a young man in good health. Sequenced input: naive CD4+ T cells sorted from blood. Subset of the sample: CD45RA+ positively selected.

In nucleotides, the CDR3 is TGTGCCAGCAGCTCCACTAGCACAGATACGCAGTATTTT. Amino acid sequence: CASSSTSTDTQYF. V usage is TRBV7-9 and J usage is TRBJ2-3; the D is unclear. Trimming left V 4 bases short and J 0 bases short, with 5 bases between. The length of the CDR3 is 13 residues. Germline CDR1 reads SEHNR; CDR2 reads FQNEAQ (reference sequence).